This TCR beta chain stems from a study of Ad26.COV2.S vaccination and SARS-CoV-2 variants. As for the study in general: Donor was assigned to the Ad26.COV2.S arm of trial COV1001.

Germline CDR1 is SNHLY and CDR2 is FYNNEI. Trimming pared 1 base from V and 8 bases from J, leaving 5 bases between. CDR3 size: 11 residues. About this clone: Its specificity is not known.

Study-wide results and caveats: Breadth of non-spike TCRs did not differ between vaccinees and placebo recipients. Possible underestimation of total T cell responses by the TCR breadth and depth analyses was noted.

Method: immunoSEQ multiplex PCR; TCRdb's copy keeps in-frame clones and lacks some. Found here are roughly 330,000 clones, under 90% of them singletons; the top ten hold around 5.5%. As to treatment: over 15 received Ad26.COV2.S at low or high dose, single or two shots; roughly five received placebo; per-sample allocation not given. The investigators took samples on day 63 after the first vaccine or placebo injection. The source material was peripheral blood, sampled in a trial of Ad26.COV2.S vaccine versus placebo. This chain links TRBV2 with TRBJ1-2; a weak D match, TRBD1 (5 bases). This sequence originates from a person between 18 and 65 years old who received the Ad26.COV2.S COVID-19 vaccine or a placebo. CDR3 amino acids: CASSEEGGYTF. The CDR3 DNA sequence: TGTGCCAGCAGTGAAGAGGGGGGCTACACCTTC.